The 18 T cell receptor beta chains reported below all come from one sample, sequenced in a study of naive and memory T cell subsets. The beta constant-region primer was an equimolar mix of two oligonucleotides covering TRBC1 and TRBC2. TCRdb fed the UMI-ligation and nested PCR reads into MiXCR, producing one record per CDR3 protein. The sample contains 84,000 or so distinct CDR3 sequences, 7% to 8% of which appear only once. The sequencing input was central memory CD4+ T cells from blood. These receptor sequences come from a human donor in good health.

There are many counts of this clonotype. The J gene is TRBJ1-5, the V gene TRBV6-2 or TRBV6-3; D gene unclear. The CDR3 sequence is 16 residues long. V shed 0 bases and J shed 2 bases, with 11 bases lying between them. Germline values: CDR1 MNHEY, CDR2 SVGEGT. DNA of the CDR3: TGTGCCAGCAGTTACTCGAGTTCGAGGGGCAATCAGCCCCAGCATTTT. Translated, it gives CASSYSSSRGNQPQHF.

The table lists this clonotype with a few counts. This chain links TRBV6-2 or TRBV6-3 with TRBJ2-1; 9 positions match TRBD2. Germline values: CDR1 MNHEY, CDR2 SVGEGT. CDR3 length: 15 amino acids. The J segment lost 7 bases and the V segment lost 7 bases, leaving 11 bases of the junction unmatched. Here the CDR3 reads CASKVEGLAANEQFF. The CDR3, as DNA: TGTGCCAGCAAAGTGGAGGGACTAGCAGCTAATGAGCAGTTCTTC.

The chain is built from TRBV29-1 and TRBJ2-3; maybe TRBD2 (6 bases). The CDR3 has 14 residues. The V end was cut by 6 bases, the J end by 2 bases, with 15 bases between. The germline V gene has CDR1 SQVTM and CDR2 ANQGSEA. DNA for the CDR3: TGCAGCGTCCTATTAGCGGACCACACAGATACGCAGTATTTT. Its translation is CSVLLADHTDTQYF.

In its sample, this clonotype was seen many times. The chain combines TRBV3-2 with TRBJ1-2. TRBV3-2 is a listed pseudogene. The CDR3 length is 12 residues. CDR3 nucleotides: TGTGCCAGCAGCCCAAGCGACTATGGCTACACCTTC. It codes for CASSPSDYGYTF.

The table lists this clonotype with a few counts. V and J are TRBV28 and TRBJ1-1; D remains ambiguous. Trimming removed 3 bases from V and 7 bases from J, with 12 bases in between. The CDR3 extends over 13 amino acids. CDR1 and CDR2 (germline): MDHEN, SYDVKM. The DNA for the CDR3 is TGTGCCAGCAGTTTGGGGTACCGCTTTGAAGCTTTCTTT. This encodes CASSLGYRFEAFF.

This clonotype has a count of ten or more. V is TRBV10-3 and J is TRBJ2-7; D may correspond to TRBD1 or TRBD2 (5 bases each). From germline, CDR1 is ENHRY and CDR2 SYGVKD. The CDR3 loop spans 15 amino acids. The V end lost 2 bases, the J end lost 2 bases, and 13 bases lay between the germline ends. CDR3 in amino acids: CAISEGGGFTYEQYF. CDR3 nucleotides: TGTGCCATCAGTGAGGGGGGTGGGTTCACCTACGAGCAGTACTTC.

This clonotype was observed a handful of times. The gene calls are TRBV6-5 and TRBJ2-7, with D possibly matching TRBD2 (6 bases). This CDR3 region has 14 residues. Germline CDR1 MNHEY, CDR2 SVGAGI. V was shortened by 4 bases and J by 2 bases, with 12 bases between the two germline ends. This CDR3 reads CASSWGRGTYEQYF. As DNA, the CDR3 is TGTGCCAGCAGTTGGGGCCGGGGGACCTACGAGCAGTACTTC.

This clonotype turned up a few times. CDR3 protein: CSVENRRMGLAYEQYF. In DNA, the CDR3 is TGCAGCGTTGAAAACAGGAGGATGGGTTTGGCCTACGAGCAGTACTTC. The rearrangement links TRBV29-1 to TRBJ2-7, with D perhaps TRBD1 or TRBD2 (5 bases each). V was clipped by 2 bases and J by 2 bases, with 19 bases between them. The CDR3 consists of 16 residues. CDR1 and CDR2 (germline): SQVTM, ANQGSEA.

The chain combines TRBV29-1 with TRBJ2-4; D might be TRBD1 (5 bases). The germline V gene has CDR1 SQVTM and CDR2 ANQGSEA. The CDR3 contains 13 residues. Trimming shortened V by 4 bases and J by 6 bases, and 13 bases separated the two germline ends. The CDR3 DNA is TGCAGCGTTGTCGACCAAAGGGGAAACATTCAGTACTTC. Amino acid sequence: CSVVDQRGNIQYF.

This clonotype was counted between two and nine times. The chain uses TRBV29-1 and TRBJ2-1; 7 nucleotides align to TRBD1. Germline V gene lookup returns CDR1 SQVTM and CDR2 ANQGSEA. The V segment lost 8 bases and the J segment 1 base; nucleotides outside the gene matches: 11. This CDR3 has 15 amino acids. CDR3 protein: CSLRAGGNSYNEQFF. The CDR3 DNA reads TGCAGCTTACGGGCAGGGGGTAATTCCTACAATGAGCAGTTCTTC.

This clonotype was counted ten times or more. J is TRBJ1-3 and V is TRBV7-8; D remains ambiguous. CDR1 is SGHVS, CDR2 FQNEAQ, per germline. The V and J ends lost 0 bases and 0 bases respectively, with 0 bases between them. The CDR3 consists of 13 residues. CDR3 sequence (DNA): TGTGCCAGCAGCTTAGCCTCTGGAAACACCATATATTTT. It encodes CASSLASGNTIYF.

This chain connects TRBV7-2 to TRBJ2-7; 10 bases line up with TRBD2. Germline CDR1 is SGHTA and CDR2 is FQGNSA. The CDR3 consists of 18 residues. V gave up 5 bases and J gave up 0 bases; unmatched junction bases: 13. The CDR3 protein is CASSLVPSGGPTSYEQYF. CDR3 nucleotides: TGTGCCAGCAGCCTAGTCCCTAGCGGGGGCCCGACCTCCTACGAGCAGTACTTC.

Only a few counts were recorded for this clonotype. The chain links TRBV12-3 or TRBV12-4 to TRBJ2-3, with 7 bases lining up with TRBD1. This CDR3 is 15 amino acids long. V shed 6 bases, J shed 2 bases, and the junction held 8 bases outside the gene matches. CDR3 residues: CASRKTGWDTDTQYF. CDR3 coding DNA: TGTGCCAGCAGAAAGACAGGGTGGGACACAGATACGCAGTATTTT.

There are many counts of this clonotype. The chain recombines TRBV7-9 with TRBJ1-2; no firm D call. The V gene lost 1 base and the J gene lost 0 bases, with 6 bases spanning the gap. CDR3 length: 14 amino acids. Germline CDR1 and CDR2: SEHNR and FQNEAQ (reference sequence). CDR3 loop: CASSLVAANYGYTF. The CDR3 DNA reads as TGTGCCAGCAGCTTAGTTGCAGCTAACTATGGCTACACCTTC. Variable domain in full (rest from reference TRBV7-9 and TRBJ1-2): DTGVSQNPRHKITKRGQNVTFRCDPISEHNRLYWYRQTLGQGPEFLTYFQNEAQLEKSRLLSDRFSAERPKGSFSTLEIQRTEQGDSAMYLCASSLVAANYGYTFGSGTRLTVV.

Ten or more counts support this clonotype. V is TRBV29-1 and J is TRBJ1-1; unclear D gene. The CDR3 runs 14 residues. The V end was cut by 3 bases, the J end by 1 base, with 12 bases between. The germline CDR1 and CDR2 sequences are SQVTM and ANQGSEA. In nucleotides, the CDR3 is TGCAGCGTTGAGGACCGACTGACGAACACTGAAGCTTTCTTT. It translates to CSVEDRLTNTEAFF.

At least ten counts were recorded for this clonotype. This CDR3 is CSVEDWGLGGKLFF. The CDR3 nucleotides are TGCAGCGTTGAAGATTGGGGGCTTGGGGGAAAACTGTTTTTT. The chain links TRBV29-1 to TRBJ1-4; TRBD1 is a possible D gene (6 bases). The CDR3 totals 14 residues. Looked up from germline, CDR1 is SQVTM and CDR2 is ANQGSEA. Trimming pared 0 bases from V and 10 bases from J, leaving 15 bases between.

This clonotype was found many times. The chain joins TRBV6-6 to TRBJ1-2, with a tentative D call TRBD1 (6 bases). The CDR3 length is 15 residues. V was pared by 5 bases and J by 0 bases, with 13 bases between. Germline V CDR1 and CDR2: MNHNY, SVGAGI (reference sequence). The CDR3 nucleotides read TGTGCCAGCAGTAACCGGGACACAGCTAACTATGGCTACACCTTC. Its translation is CASSNRDTANYGYTF.

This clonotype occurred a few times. As DNA, the CDR3 is TGCAGTGCTAAGTCATGGGTCACCGGGGAGCTGTTTTTT. This codes for CSAKSWVTGELFF. The J gene is TRBJ2-2, the V gene TRBV20-1; D not resolved. Per germline, CDR1 DFQATT and CDR2 SNEGSKA (reference sequence). This CDR3 region has 13 residues. V was trimmed by 4 bases and J by 4 bases, leaving 10 bases between them.